The T cell receptor beta chain described here comes from a study of CD8 T cells in Susac syndrome. CDR1 MNHNY and CDR2 SVGAGI come from the germline V gene (reference sequence). V lost 4 bases to trimming and J lost 7 bases; unmatched junction nucleotides: 7. The CDR3 has 14 residues. Sequencing of TCR beta was performed on blood CD8+ T cells and on blood CD4+ T cells. Isolation of CD8+ and CD4+ T cells was performed negatively, whereas enrichment of TEMRA cells was done by FACS. After extraction with the RNeasy kit, 0.5 to 1 ug of the RNA was reverse transcribed using random hexamers. TCR beta CDR3 was amplified by immunoSEQ multiplex PCR. This amplification extended across 54 Vbeta and 13 Jbeta segments. TCRdb re-analysed the immunoSEQ multiplex PCR reads in MiXCR, keeping a single row per CDR3 protein. The table includes 100,000 to 150,000 distinct CDR3 sequences, roughly 96% detected once.

The origin of this receptor is a human donor in good health. Sequences were obtained from CD4+ T cells from PBMCs. The gene calls are TRBV6-6 and TRBJ1-1; TRBD1 agrees at 9 bases. The CDR3 is CASSLLGQGLEAFF. The CDR3 coding sequence is TGTGCCAGCAGTTTGTTGGGACAGGGACTTGAAGCTTTCTTT.